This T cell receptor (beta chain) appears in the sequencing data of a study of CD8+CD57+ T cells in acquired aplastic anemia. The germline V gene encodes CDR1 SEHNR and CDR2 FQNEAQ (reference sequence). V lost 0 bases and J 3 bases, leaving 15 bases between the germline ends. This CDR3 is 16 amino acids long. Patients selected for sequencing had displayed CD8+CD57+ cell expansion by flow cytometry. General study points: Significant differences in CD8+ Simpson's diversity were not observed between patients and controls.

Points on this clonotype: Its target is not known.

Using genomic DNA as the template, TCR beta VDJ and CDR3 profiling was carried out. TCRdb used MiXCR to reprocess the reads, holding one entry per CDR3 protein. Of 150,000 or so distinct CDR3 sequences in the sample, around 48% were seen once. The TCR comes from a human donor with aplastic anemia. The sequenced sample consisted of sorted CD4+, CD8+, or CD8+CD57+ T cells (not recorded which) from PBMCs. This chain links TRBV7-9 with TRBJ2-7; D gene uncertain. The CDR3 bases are TGTGCCAGCAGCTTAGCCCTCTCAAAGAGCGTCTACGAGCAGTACTTC. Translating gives CASSLALSKSVYEQYF.